Below, 24 T cell receptor beta chains from the same sample are listed, as sequenced in a study of radiation and T cells in renal cell carcinoma. TCRdb's copy holds only in-frame clones and misses some; the assay was immunoSEQ multiplex PCR. The sample contains 120,000 or so clones, around 81% of which appear only once. Noted time point: blood 2 weeks post-SBRT. Treatment indicated: 15 Gy SBRT to primary tumor, nephrectomy 4 weeks later. The sequencing used blood, collected from a patient whose treatment included radiotherapy and nephrectomy. These receptors came from a man aged 45 to 65 with renal cell carcinoma.

V and J are TRBV9 and TRBJ2-7, with D maybe TRBD1 (5 bases). This CDR3 comprises 16 residues. Germline CDR1 is SGDLS and CDR2 is YYNGEE. V shed 4 bases and J shed 5 bases, with 22 bases lying between them. CDR3 in DNA: TGTGCCAGCAGCCCTAGTAGCAGACAGAATAACCACGAGCAGTACTTC. It is translated as CASSPSSRQNNHEQYF.

The V call is TRBV5-5, the J call TRBJ2-1; 9 bases fit TRBD1. The CDR3 runs 15 residues. The J segment lost 3 bases and the V segment lost 4 bases, leaving 5 bases of the junction unmatched. CDR1 and CDR2 from the germline V gene are SGHKS and YYEKEE (reference sequence). CDR3 bases: TGTGCCAGCAGCCCGGGACAGGGATTCTACAATGAGCAGTTCTTC. It yields the protein CASSPGQGFYNEQFF.

The CDR3, as DNA: TGTGCCAGTAGGAAACAGGCAACTAATGAAAAACTGTTTTTT. Protein product: CASRKQATNEKLFF. V usage is TRBV19 and J usage is TRBJ1-4; D possibly corresponds to TRBD1 (5 bases). The CDR3 is 14 residues long. From germline, CDR1 is LNHDA and CDR2 SQIVND (reference sequence). V gave up 6 bases and J gave up 0 bases, with 8 bases separating them.

This chain joins TRBV19 and TRBJ2-7; no reliable D call. The germline CDR1 and CDR2 sequences are LNHDA and SQIVND (reference sequence). This CDR3 is 14 amino acids long. Trimming took off 5 bases at V and 2 bases at J, with 13 bases between the two ends. The DNA of the CDR3 is TGTGCCAGTAGTTTTACAGCAGATACCTACGAGCAGTACTTC. It specifies CASSFTADTYEQYF.

The rearrangement uses TRBV9 and TRBJ2-1; D unclear. CDR1 SGDLS and CDR2 YYNGEE come from the germline V gene. The CDR3 has 15 amino acids. With 0 bases removed from V and 6 bases from J, the gap between germline ends came to 13 bases. CDR3 DNA: TGTGCCAGCAGCGTAGTTGGGTTGAACACCAATGAGCAGTTCTTC. This encodes CASSVVGLNTNEQFF.

This clone was picked up a small number of times. The chain combines TRBV27 with TRBJ1-5; 8 bases agree with TRBD1. The CDR3 totals 14 residues. With 5 bases clipped from V and 6 bases from J, the junction kept 6 bases outside the gene matches. The V gene's germline CDR1 is MNHEY and CDR2 SMNVEV (reference sequence). The CDR3 DNA reads TGTGCCAGCAGTAACGGACAGGGTTCTCAGCCCCAGCATTTT. This codes for CASSNGQGSQPQHF.

This clone is medium-sized within its sample. V and J are TRBV10-3 and TRBJ2-7; 12 positions match TRBD1. CDR3 length equals 14 residues. V lost 6 bases to trimming and J lost 5 bases; unmatched junction nucleotides: 5. Germline V CDR1 and CDR2: ENHRY, SYGVKD. The CDR3 nucleotides are TGTGCCATCAGCACCGGGACAGGGGGCAACGAGCAGTACTTC. Its protein product is CAISTGTGGNEQYF.

This clone was observed once. This chain links TRBV6-1 with TRBJ1-2, with 9 positions matching TRBD1. V lost 6 bases and J lost 8; bases outside the gene matches: 13. CDR1 and CDR2 from the germline V gene are MNHNS and SASEGT. The CDR3 runs to 15 residues. CDR3 loop: CASSPFLGQGRGYTF. As DNA, the CDR3 is TGTGCCAGCAGCCCCTTTCTAGGACAGGGGAGAGGCTACACCTTC.

The V and J genes are TRBV30 and TRBJ2-3; TRBD1 aligns across 11 bases. CDR3 length equals 14 residues. J gave up 3 bases and V 2 bases, and 1 base lay outside the gene matches. Germline V CDR1 and CDR2: GTSNPN, SVGIG (reference sequence). The chain's CDR3 is CAWSWDRGTDTQYF. CDR3 coding DNA: TGTGCCTGGAGTTGGGACAGGGGGACAGATACGCAGTATTTT.

The table lists this clone with a count of one. The chain joins TRBV7-9 to TRBJ2-7; 9 bases match TRBD2. The V gene end was trimmed by 3 bases and the J gene end by 5 bases; junction bases not matched to a gene: 5. The CDR3 contains 14 residues. Germline V gene data show CDR1 as SEHNR and CDR2 as FQNEAQ (reference sequence). The CDR3 region has the DNA TGTGCCAGCAGCTTCCTAGCGGGATTAAACGAGCAGTACTTC. Translating gives CASSFLAGLNEQYF.

Written as DNA, the CDR3 is TGTGCCAGTGTGAGGACAGGGAGGCATGGCTACACCTTC. This encodes CASVRTGRHGYTF. The V and J genes are TRBV28 and TRBJ1-2; 8 bases are a match to TRBD1. Germline CDR1 reads MDHEN; CDR2 reads SYDVKM. Trimming took 9 bases from V and 6 from J; bases not matched to a gene: 9. This CDR3 spans 13 amino acids.

This chain uses TRBV4-1 with TRBJ1-4, with TRBD1 as a possible D gene (6 bases). Germline V CDR1 and CDR2: MGHRA, YSYEKL. Between the trimmed V and J ends, which lost 0 bases and 7 bases, there was a span of 18 bases. This CDR3 has 17 residues. In DNA, the CDR3 is TGCGCCAGCAGCCAAGATCGGGCAGGGGCCAGCGGTGAAAAACTGTTTTTT. Encoded protein: CASSQDRAGASGEKLFF.

This chain links TRBV5-4 with TRBJ2-1, with TRBD2 matching 9 bases. The J segment lost 2 bases and the V segment lost 3 bases, leaving 15 bases of the junction unmatched. Germline V gene lookup returns CDR1 SGHNT and CDR2 YYREEE (reference sequence). This CDR3 is 19 amino acids long. In nucleotides, the CDR3 is TGTGCCAGCAGCTCCGGGACTAGCTCCGATAATGGGGCCTACAATGAGCAGTTCTTC. Its protein product is CASSSGTSSDNGAYNEQFF.

The genes are TRBV19 and TRBJ2-7, with D uncertain. V was shortened by 6 bases and J by 4 bases, with 16 bases between the two germline ends. CDR1 and CDR2 (germline): LNHDA, SQIVND (reference sequence). This CDR3 has 14 residues. CDR3 in amino acids: CASSELGNKYEQYF. The CDR3 DNA reads TGTGCCAGTAGCGAATTGGGAAATAAGTACGAGCAGTACTTC.

The V call is TRBV6-1, the J call TRBJ1-3; D is unresolved. The V gene lost 7 bases and the J gene lost 1 base, with 11 bases spanning the gap. Germline V CDR1 and CDR2: MNHNS, SASEGT. CDR3 length: 14 amino acids. Here the CDR3 reads CASIVGGSGNTIYF. CDR3 DNA sequence: TGTGCCAGCATCGTTGGAGGGTCTGGAAACACCATATATTTT.

This clone came up a few times. V and J are TRBV7-6 and TRBJ1-3; 8 nucleotides align to TRBD1. This CDR3 is 15 amino acids long. V dropped 5 bases and J dropped 8; count of bases not matched to a gene: 11. Germline V gene sequence: CDR1 SGHVS, CDR2 FNYEAQ. The CDR3 spells CASSTRTGYIDTIYF. Here the CDR3 DNA reads TGTGCCAGCAGCACACGGACAGGGTATATAGACACCATATATTTT. Filled out from reference TRBV7-6 and TRBJ1-3, the complete variable domain reads GAGVSQSPRYKVTKRGQDVALRCDPISGHVSLYWYRQALGQGPEFLTYFNYEAQQDKSGLPNDRFSAERPEGSISTLTIQRTEQRDSAMYRCASSTRTGYIDTIYFGEGSWLTVV.

This sequence joins TRBV19 and TRBJ2-7; 8 bases match TRBD2. Germline-derived CDR1 and CDR2 are LNHDA and SQIVND (reference sequence). The CDR3 extends over 16 amino acids. Losses at the gene ends were 1 base for V and 2 bases for J; bases not matched to a gene: 7. In DNA form, the CDR3 reads TGTGCCAGTAGTATAGTGGTCCAGCGGGGGCCCTACGAGCAGTACTTC. This translates into CASSIVVQRGPYEQYF.

This chain links TRBV2 with TRBJ1-3; no firm D call. The CDR3 is 14 amino acids. Germline assignment: CDR1 SNHLY and CDR2 FYNNEI. V lost 6 bases to trimming and J lost 4 bases, with 13 bases between them. Here the CDR3 reads CASRSPFLGNTIYF. CDR3 sequence (DNA): TGTGCCAGCAGGAGCCCTTTCCTGGGAAACACCATATATTTT. The complete variable domain, with remaining parts taken from reference TRBV2 and TRBJ1-3, reads EPEVTQTPSHQVTQMGQEVILRCVPISNHLYFYWYRQILGQKVEFLVSFYNNEISEKSEIFDDQFSVERPDGSNFTLKIRSTKLEDSAMYFCASRSPFLGNTIYFGEGSWLTVV.

This clone came up once. The chain employs TRBV5-1 and TRBJ2-3; 15 bases align to TRBD2. Per germline, CDR1 SGHRS and CDR2 YFSETQ. The CDR3 length is 17 residues. V gave up 4 bases and J gave up 5 bases; unmatched junction bases: 8. This CDR3 reads CASSLGLAGGEQDTQYF. The CDR3 DNA follows: TGCGCCAGCAGCCTGGGACTAGCGGGAGGAGAGCAAGATACGCAGTATTTT.

This chain links TRBV25-1 with TRBJ1-1; TRBD1 is a possible D gene (5 bases). Per germline, CDR1 MGHDK and CDR2 SYGVNS. Trimming took 1 base from V and 5 from J, leaving 8 bases between them. The CDR3 totals 13 residues. The CDR3 DNA reads as TGTGCCAGCAGTGAATCCGGGGGGACTGAAGCTTTCTTT. Protein sequence: CASSESGGTEAFF.

This sequence joins TRBV9 and TRBJ2-2; the match to TRBD1 covers 8 bases. The V gene end was trimmed by 4 bases and the J gene end by 5 bases; junction bases not matched to a gene: 13. The CDR3 loop spans 17 amino acids. Germline CDR1 SGDLS, CDR2 YYNGEE. The CDR3 reads CASSPRLTGVGTGELFF. CDR3 bases: TGTGCCAGCAGCCCTCGCTTGACAGGGGTTGGGACCGGGGAGCTGTTTTTT.

J is TRBJ2-3 and V is TRBV19; 11 bases are shared with TRBD2. This CDR3 is built from 15 residues. CDR1 LNHDA and CDR2 SQIVND come from the germline V gene (reference sequence). V lost 3 bases, J lost 7 bases, and 6 bases stayed unmatched. The CDR3 here is CASSMSLAGGYTQYF. The DNA for the CDR3 is TGTGCCAGTAGTATGTCTCTAGCGGGGGGTTATACGCAGTATTTT. The variable domain in full, with the rest retrieved from reference TRBV19 and TRBJ2-3, is DGGITQSPKYLFRKEGQNVTLSCEQNLNHDAMYWYRQDPGQGLRLIYYSQIVNDFQKGDIAEGYSVSREKKESFPLTVTSAQKNPTAFYLCASSMSLAGGYTQYFGPGTRLTVL.

This clone was counted a few times. The chain combines TRBV2 with TRBJ1-2, with 9 positions matching TRBD1. Germline V gives CDR1 SNHLY, CDR2 FYNNEI. The junction had 3 bases not matched to a gene; V was cut back by 0 bases and J by 4 bases. There are 15 residues in the CDR3. CDR3 DNA sequence: TGTGCCAGCAGTGAAGCGCCGACAGGGGGCTATGGCTACACCTTC. It specifies CASSEAPTGGYGYTF.

The chain carries TRBV4-1 and TRBJ2-5, with D tentatively TRBD1 (5 bases). Trimming removed 5 bases from V and 5 bases from J, with 12 bases in between. The CDR3 consists of 13 residues. From germline, CDR1 is MGHRA and CDR2 YSYEKL. CDR3 amino acids: CASSARKGETQYF. The CDR3 DNA sequence: TGCGCCAGCAGCGCTAGGAAGGGGGAGACCCAGTACTTC.